This TCR beta chain appears in the sequencing data of a study of early T cells in non-severe SARS-CoV-2 infection. In the study overall: Chains stayed unpaired after sequencing of bulk RNA from unsorted whole blood. Study results and limitations: There was a bias toward anti-spike CD8 responses in VDJdb matching, which missed private and CD4 specificities.

Researchers attached unique molecular identifiers to individual cDNA molecules. TCRdb processed the 5' RACE reads anew with MiXCR; each CDR3 protein has one entry. Among fewer than 80,000 distinct CDR3 sequences listed, 9.5% to 15% were seen once. J was trimmed by 1 base and V by 1 base; bases with no gene match: 3. The CDR3 is 14 amino acids. Per the germline V gene, CDR1 is DFQATT and CDR2 is SNEGSKA (reference sequence). This clonotype showed up many times. Its antigen is as yet unknown. The specimen was whole blood. V and J are TRBV20-1 and TRBJ1-1; 7 bases are shared with TRBD1. This receptor was obtained from an adult who was a healthcare worker with PCR-confirmed SARS-CoV-2 infection or an uninfected control (not recorded which). CDR3 DNA: TGCAGTGCTAGAGGTCCAGGGGGGAACACTGAAGCTTTCTTT. Translating it yields CSARGPGGNTEAFF.